The text below deals with one T cell receptor beta chain. This specimen belongs to a study of shared clonotypes between healthy human individuals. Study information: A few men and a couple of women, aged 18 to 49, were donors.

Assay: immunoSEQ multiplex PCR; the TCRdb copy retains only in-frame clones and omits some. The sample has about 480,000 clones; almost 80% are singletons. In germline, CDR1 is SGHRS, CDR2 YFSETQ. The CDR3 sequence is 15 residues long. Losses at the gene ends were 4 bases for V and 5 bases for J; bases not matched to a gene: 8. Sequencing input: PBMCs. The V and J genes are TRBV5-1 and TRBJ2-2; 7 bases map to TRBD2. This clonotype was obtained from a middle-aged woman in good health. Some clones in this sample may be carry-over from other donors' samples. The CDR3 here is CASSLGRGWTGELFF. CDR3 DNA sequence: TGCGCCAGCAGCCTAGGGAGGGGATGGACCGGGGAGCTGTTTTTT.